The following is a T cell receptor (beta chain) sequence with its context. This sample was taken from a study of CXCR3-negative and CXCR3-positive naive CD8 T cells. The V gene's germline CDR1 is LNHDA and CDR2 SQIVND (reference sequence). The CDR3 extends over 15 amino acids. Via 5' RACE with UMI labels, TRB cDNA libraries were prepared. TCRdb re-called the 5' RACE reads and catalogs CDR3 proteins one per entry, DNA excluded. The sample data list around 90,000 distinct CDR3 sequences. This TCR derives from a human donor in good health. Some clones in this sample may be carry-over from other donors' samples. The chain links TRBV19 to TRBJ2-1; no DNA is available, so the TRBD1 call from TCRdb remains unchecked. The sample comprised naive CXCR3- CD8+ T cells from blood. Indicated subset: CD45RO-CCR7+CD27+CD95- naive CD8+ T cells lacking CXCR3 (TNR3-). The CDR3 sequence is CASSIDGAPYNEQFF.